What follows are 20 T cell receptor beta chains derived from one specimen sequenced in a study of blood T cell repertoires in COVID-19. Some clones are missing from TCRdb's copy, which holds only in-frame ones; the method was immunoSEQ multiplex PCR. The sample has 350,000 or so clones, 88% seen once. The source material was PBMCs or T cells enriched from blood (not recorded which). The receptor source for this set is a woman aged 30 to 39 who had been exposed to COVID-19.

The chain uses TRBV20-1 and TRBJ2-5, with TRBD2 as a possible D gene (5 bases). Per the germline V gene, CDR1 is DFQATT and CDR2 is SNEGSKA (reference sequence). Trimming pared 3 bases from V and 3 bases from J, leaving 14 bases between. CDR3 length: 14 residues. CDR3 DNA: TGCAGTGCTAGTCCCGTTAGCGTTGAAGAGACCCAGTACTTC. The encoded protein is CSASPVSVEETQYF.

The rearrangement links TRBV9 to TRBJ1-6; tentatively, D is TRBD1 (6 bases). Trimming left V 4 bases short and J 9 bases short, with 17 bases between. The CDR3 length is 15 residues. Germline-derived CDR1 and CDR2 are SGDLS and YYNGEE. CDR3 coding DNA: TGTGCCAGCAGCTTAGAGGGGGGGCCGGCTTCACCCCTCCACTTT. Protein sequence: CASSLEGGPASPLHF.

This clone appeared once. This rearrangement joins TRBV30 to TRBJ1-2, with D possibly TRBD1 on 6 matching bases. The CDR3 is 13 amino acids. Between the trimmed V and J ends, which lost 5 bases and 4 bases, there was a span of 14 bases. Per the germline V gene, CDR1 is GTSNPN and CDR2 is SVGIG (reference sequence). Here the CDR3 reads CAWGRGRGYGYTF. In DNA form, the CDR3 reads TGTGCCTGGGGTCGGGGCAGGGGCTATGGCTACACCTTC.

This chain connects TRBV28 to TRBJ2-1, with a weak D call TRBD2 (6 bases). Per the germline V gene, CDR1 is MDHEN and CDR2 is SYDVKM. CDR3 length: 16 residues. V lost 5 bases, J lost 4 bases, and 18 bases lay in between. The CDR3 sequence: CASSPPGSGLYNEQFF. The DNA of the CDR3 is TGTGCCAGCAGTCCCCCGGGTAGCGGATTATACAATGAGCAGTTCTTC.

This chain joins TRBV28 and TRBJ2-3, with 11 bases matching TRBD2. The CDR3 runs 17 residues. CDR1 MDHEN and CDR2 SYDVKM come from the germline V gene. J gave up 3 bases and V 5 bases, and 10 bases lay outside the gene matches. CDR3 nucleotides: TGTGCCAGCAGTCTACCCGCTAGCGGGAGGTTGACAGATACGCAGTATTTT. This codes for CASSLPASGRLTDTQYF.

This chain connects TRBV4-1 to TRBJ2-1, with TRBD2 matching 9 bases. Germline V gene lookup returns CDR1 MGHRA and CDR2 YSYEKL. The CDR3 extends over 17 amino acids. V lost 0 bases to trimming and J lost 0 bases; unmatched junction nucleotides: 3. The CDR3 DNA reads as TGCGCCAGCAGCCAAGAAGGTAGCGGGAGCTCCTACAATGAGCAGTTCTTC. This gives the protein CASSQEGSGSSYNEQFF.

This chain's CDR3 is CASSMAGLNYGYTF. DNA of the CDR3: TGTGCCAGTAGTATGGCAGGACTTAACTATGGCTACACCTTC. V and J are TRBV19 and TRBJ1-2; D unresolved. Trimming removed 3 bases at V and 1 base at J, with 9 bases between. Per germline, CDR1 LNHDA and CDR2 SQIVND (reference sequence). The CDR3 loop spans 14 amino acids.

This chain joins TRBV7-8 and TRBJ1-5; D unclear. Germline V lookup: CDR1 SGHVS, CDR2 FQNEAQ. The CDR3 spans 15 residues. V lost 5 bases, J lost 6 bases, and 17 bases lay in between. The CDR3 protein is CASSPTWGGLQPQHF. DNA of the CDR3: TGTGCCAGCAGCCCCACATGGGGAGGACTTCAGCCCCAGCATTTT.

The CDR3: CASSLDLAGGSSYNEQFF. CDR3 nucleotide sequence: TGTGCCAGCAGCTTGGACCTAGCGGGAGGGAGCTCCTACAATGAGCAGTTCTTC. The V and J genes are TRBV5-5 and TRBJ2-1; TRBD2 aligns across 12 bases. Looked up from germline, CDR1 is SGHKS and CDR2 is YYEKEE (reference sequence). The CDR3 runs to 18 residues. Losses at the gene ends were 0 bases for V and 0 bases for J; bases not matched to a gene: 4.

The chain links TRBV24-1 to TRBJ1-5; D gene uncertain. Germline CDR1 and CDR2: KGHDR and SFDVKD. The CDR3 contains 12 residues. Trimming cost V 6 bases and J 7 bases, with 9 bases left between them. For the CDR3, the DNA is TGTGCCACCAGTTTTTCGGGGCAGCCCCAGCATTTT. Its protein product is CATSFSGQPQHF.

The CDR3: CASSYGLLQGYGYTF. The CDR3, as DNA: TGTGCCAGCAGTTACGGGCTATTACAGGGGTATGGCTACACCTTC. The chain combines TRBV6-5 with TRBJ1-2; 7 bases fit TRBD1. The germline CDR1 and CDR2 sequences are MNHEY and SVGAGI. This CDR3 is 15 amino acids long. V lost 2 bases to trimming and J lost 5 bases; unmatched junction nucleotides: 8.

This clone was seen a handful of times. The gene calls are TRBV28 and TRBJ2-2; 8 bases are a match to TRBD1. CDR1 is MDHEN, CDR2 SYDVKM, per germline. The CDR3 is 15 amino acids. Trimming removed 4 bases from V and 5 bases from J; junction bases left unmatched: 6. CDR3 bases: TGTGCCAGCAGTTCCGGACAGGGAGAGACCGGGGAGCTGTTTTTT. As protein: CASSSGQGETGELFF.

About this clone itself: Other DNA sequences from this sample encode an identical CDR3 as well. The chain joins TRBV18 to TRBJ1-6; weak D call: TRBD1 (5 bases). Germline values: CDR1 KGHSH, CDR2 LQKENI. The CDR3 contains 14 residues. V was shortened by 2 bases and J by 6 bases, with 8 bases between the two germline ends. The DNA for the CDR3 is TGTGCCAGCTCACCAGACAGCTTTAATTCACCCCTCCACTTT. It encodes CASSPDSFNSPLHF.

This clone appeared once. The chain recombines TRBV3-1 (or the pseudogene TRBV3-2) with TRBJ1-2; possibly TRBD1 for D (5 bases). Germline CDR1 LGHDT, CDR2 YNNKEL (reference sequence). Trimming cost V 3 bases and J 12 bases, with 20 bases left between them. The CDR3 is 14 amino acids. The CDR3 protein is CASSHTLGRGGDTF. The CDR3 DNA reads TGTGCCAGCAGCCATACTCTGGGCCGTGGGGGGGACACCTTC.

This sequence joins TRBV7-3 and TRBJ1-1; no firm D call. Germline V lookup: CDR1 SGHTA, CDR2 FQGTGA. The V end lost 5 bases, the J end lost 4 bases, and 17 bases lay between the germline ends. The CDR3 runs 15 residues. The CDR3 DNA follows: TGTGCCAGCAGCCTAAGGGCAGCCATGGGCACTGAAGCTTTCTTT. Its protein is CASSLRAAMGTEAFF.

The J gene is TRBJ2-3, the V gene TRBV7-2; 12 bases are a match to TRBD2. Trimming took 5 bases from V and 5 from J; bases not matched to a gene: 5. The CDR3 covers 15 residues. The germline gives CDR1 SGHTA, CDR2 FQGNSA. CDR3 sequence (DNA): TGTGCCAGCAGCCCTAGCGGGAGGGATTTAGATACGCAGTATTTT. Amino acid sequence: CASSPSGRDLDTQYF.

This clone has just one count. This chain links TRBV5-1 with TRBJ2-3; no clear D gene. This CDR3 spans 14 amino acids. Deletions cut 7 bases from V and 2 bases from J, with 14 bases between. The germline V gene has CDR1 SGHRS and CDR2 YFSETQ. The CDR3 reads CASRLQASTDTQYF. Here the CDR3 DNA reads TGCGCCAGCCGCCTGCAGGCTTCCACAGATACGCAGTATTTT.

V usage is TRBV3-1 (or the pseudogene TRBV3-2) and J usage is TRBJ1-5, with 7 bases lining up with TRBD1. This CDR3 has 15 residues. V lost 1 base to trimming and J lost 5 bases; unmatched junction nucleotides: 5. Per germline, CDR1 LGHDT and CDR2 YNNKEL (reference sequence). The CDR3 region is CASSQGQGVYQPQHF. CDR3 in DNA: TGTGCCAGCAGCCAAGGACAGGGAGTCTATCAGCCCCAGCATTTT.

V usage is TRBV30 and J usage is TRBJ1-2; TRBD1 matches at 7 bases. J gave up 1 base and V 5 bases, and 7 bases lay outside the gene matches. CDR1 and CDR2 (germline): GTSNPN, SVGIG (reference sequence). The CDR3 has 14 residues. CDR3 nucleotides: TGTGCCTGGGAGGGGGCAGTGAATAACTATGGCTACACCTTC. Residues: CAWEGAVNNYGYTF.

The V gene is TRBV19, the J gene TRBJ2-7; D possibly corresponds to TRBD2 (5 bases). There are 16 residues in the CDR3. Germline CDR1 LNHDA, CDR2 SQIVND (reference sequence). Trimming cost V 9 bases and J 2 bases, with 23 bases left between them. CDR3 bases: TGTGCCAGGGTGCGTCGATTAGCGCGCGATACCTACGAGCAGTACTTC. Residues: CARVRRLARDTYEQYF.